This T cell receptor beta chain was obtained from a study of beta chain features in type 1 diabetes. Study background: Patients looked much like healthy donors when it came to age, gender and cell yields.

Since all of the isolated RNA was reverse transcribed, expressed TCRB transcripts were what got sequenced. Sequenced by immunoSEQ multiplex PCR; TCRdb stores in-frame clones only, minus some. The data show more than 95,000 clones, with 25% to 35% seen just once and less than 0.65% held by the top ten. The study's findings and limits: Type 1 diabetes patients showed a moderate but significant shortening of TCRB CDR3s in all four CD4+ subsets.

All sorted populations exceeded 95% purity. Of note for this clone: The antigen is unknown. In the same sample, other DNA sequences code for this CDR3.

The specimen was central memory CD4+ T cells from blood. This sequence originates from a woman younger than 30 with type 1 diabetes.

CDR3 residues: CASSQEASGPYEQYF. Here the CDR3 DNA reads TGTGCCAGCAGCCAAGAGGCTAGCGGGCCCTACGAGCAGTACTTC. V gene TRBV4-2 combines with J gene TRBJ2-7, with 8 nucleotides matching TRBD2. This CDR3 spans 15 amino acids. In germline, CDR1 is LGHNA, CDR2 YNFKEQ. V lost 0 bases and J lost 2; bases outside the gene matches: 3.